The 28 T cell receptor beta chains below all came from one sample that was sequenced in a study of cytotoxic CD8 clonotypes in ibrutinib-treated CLL. TCRdb keeps only in-frame clones here, not all; method: immunoSEQ multiplex PCR. The sample shows 250,000 to 350,000 clones, around 77% of them seen only once. Sequencing used PBMCs, obtained at disease progression, from a patient treated with ibrutinib. The source is a human donor with chronic lymphocytic leukemia.

This clone was counted a few times. This sequence joins TRBV9 and TRBJ2-7; 8 bases agree with TRBD2. V dropped 0 bases and J dropped 6; count of bases not matched to a gene: 11. The germline V gene encodes CDR1 SGDLS and CDR2 YYNGEE. This CDR3 has 16 residues. The CDR3 region has the DNA TGTGCCAGCAGCGTAGCTCGACTAGCGCGGAGGGGCGAGCAGTACTTC. Amino acids: CASSVARLARRGEQYF. Full variable domain (outside the CDR3, taken from reference TRBV9 and TRBJ2-7): DSGVTQTPKHLITATGQRVTLRCSPRSGDLSVYWYQQSLDQGLQFLIQYYNGEERAKGNILERFSAQQFPDLHSELNLSSLELGDSALYFCASSVARLARRGEQYFGPGTRLTVT.

The rearrangement links TRBV11-2 to TRBJ2-1, with D possibly TRBD2 on 7 matching bases. The germline V and J ends were trimmed by 5 bases and 8 bases, with 13 bases remaining between them. Germline CDR1 SGHAT, CDR2 FQNNGV. The CDR3 extends over 13 amino acids. The DNA of the CDR3 is TGTGCCAGCAGCACTTCGGGGGGCGATGAGCAGTTCTTC. This translates into CASSTSGGDEQFF.

V usage is TRBV9 and J usage is TRBJ1-4, with 12 nucleotides matching TRBD1. Germline V CDR1 and CDR2: SGDLS, YYNGEE. V lost 4 bases to trimming and J lost 13 bases; unmatched junction nucleotides: 11. The CDR3 length is 15 residues. The CDR3 DNA is TGTGCCAGCAGCCGCCGGGACAGGGGGCATTCGGGACTGTTTTTT. This codes for CASSRRDRGHSGLFF.

The chain joins TRBV4-1 to TRBJ2-7, with D possibly called TRBD1 or TRBD2 (6 bases each). The V and J ends lost 8 bases and 4 bases respectively, with 21 bases between them. The CDR3 covers 15 residues. Germline assignment: CDR1 MGHRA and CDR2 YSYEKL. In DNA form, the CDR3 reads TGCGCCAGCTATATACAATTCAGGGGACTTTACGAGCAGTACTTC. Protein: CASYIQFRGLYEQYF.

This clone was picked up one time. V gene TRBV2 combines with J gene TRBJ2-7, with TRBD2 matching over 8 bases. Germline assignment: CDR1 SNHLY and CDR2 FYNNEI. The junction had 11 bases not matched to a gene; V was cut back by 6 bases and J by 4 bases. The CDR3 is 15 residues long. CDR3 sequence (DNA): TGTGCCAGCAGATACCCCGGGACTAGTTCGTACGAGCAGTACTTC. This translates into CASRYPGTSSYEQYF.

This rearrangement joins TRBV11-1 to TRBJ2-7, with D maybe TRBD2 (6 bases). This CDR3 has 15 amino acids. Trimming removed 5 bases from V and 7 bases from J, with 21 bases in between. From germline, CDR1 is SGHAT and CDR2 FQDESV (reference sequence). This chain's CDR3 is CASSPGPPAGREQYF. CDR3 in DNA: TGTGCCAGCAGCCCTGGTCCCCCGGCTGGGAGGGAGCAGTACTTC.

The gene calls are TRBV9 and TRBJ1-4; 8 nucleotides line up with TRBD1. V lost 4 bases and J lost 5; bases outside the gene matches: 10. From germline, CDR1 is SGDLS and CDR2 YYNGEE. This CDR3 region has 16 residues. The CDR3 DNA reads TGTGCCAGCAGCTACCAGACAGGGGATCAAAATGAAAAACTGTTTTTT. This encodes CASSYQTGDQNEKLFF.

As concerns this clone: This same CDR3 is encoded by further DNA sequences in the sample. This chain joins TRBV9 and TRBJ2-5; the D is unclear. The germline V and J ends were trimmed by 0 bases and 2 bases, with 8 bases remaining between them. The CDR3 extends over 14 amino acids. Germline CDR1 SGDLS, CDR2 YYNGEE. The CDR3 is CASSVGQGQETQYF. The DNA for the CDR3 is TGTGCCAGCAGCGTAGGACAAGGGCAAGAGACCCAGTACTTC.

The chain has TRBV7-2 and TRBJ1-5; D ambiguous. Deletions cut 5 bases from V and 1 base from J, with 12 bases between. Per the germline V gene, CDR1 is SGHTA and CDR2 is FQGNSA. The CDR3 is made up of 15 amino acids. The CDR3 DNA reads as TGTGCCAGCAGCGCCTCCGGCGGCAGCAATCAGCCCCAGCATTTT. Translated: CASSASGGSNQPQHF.

This chain connects TRBV5-1 to TRBJ1-5, with a weak D call TRBD1 (6 bases). Germline values: CDR1 SGHRS, CDR2 YFSETQ. Trimming left V 0 bases short and J 11 bases short, with 24 bases between. The CDR3 has 17 amino acids. The CDR3 loop reads CASSLGSPKGGLEAQHF. The DNA for the CDR3 is TGCGCCAGCAGCTTGGGCTCCCCGAAAGGGGGTCTCGAGGCCCAGCATTTT.

The chain links TRBV19 to TRBJ1-2; 7 bases map to TRBD1. There are 13 residues in the CDR3. Germline CDR1 LNHDA, CDR2 SQIVND (reference sequence). J was trimmed by 10 bases and V by 1 base; bases with no gene match: 6. The CDR3 bases are TGTGCCAGTAGTATAGGGACAGGCTGGGTCTACACCTTC. Amino acid sequence: CASSIGTGWVYTF.

A single count supports this clone. The chain carries TRBV5-1 and TRBJ1-4, with TRBD1 as a possible D gene (5 bases). The CDR3 is 18 residues long. Deletions cut 0 bases from V and 8 bases from J, with 23 bases between. Germline V lookup: CDR1 SGHRS, CDR2 YFSETQ. CDR3 nucleotides: TGCGCCAGCAGCTTGGGACAACTCGCGTCCACAAACAGGGAAAAACTGTTTTTT. This sequence encodes CASSLGQLASTNREKLFF.

The gene calls are TRBV5-4 and TRBJ2-3; D unresolved. V was cut by 0 bases and J by 6 bases, with 8 bases left in between. Per germline, CDR1 SGHNT and CDR2 YYREEE (reference sequence). The CDR3 length is 13 residues. The CDR3 spells CASSLDRGDTQYF. As DNA, the CDR3 is TGTGCCAGCAGCTTGGACCGCGGTGATACGCAGTATTTT.

This clone was recorded only once. This chain uses TRBV6-4 with TRBJ2-3; D may be TRBD1 (5 bases). This CDR3 contains 14 residues. The germline V and J ends were trimmed by 3 bases and 2 bases, with 9 bases remaining between them. From germline, CDR1 is MRHNA and CDR2 SNTAGT. CDR3 bases: TGTGCCAGCAGTGAAGGGGCCAACACAGATACGCAGTATTTT. This encodes CASSEGANTDTQYF.

In its sample, this clone was seen a few times. The rearrangement links TRBV7-3 to TRBJ2-5; D remains ambiguous. The germline V gene encodes CDR1 SGHTA and CDR2 FQGTGA. The germline V and J ends were trimmed by 0 bases and 1 base, with 3 bases remaining between them. This CDR3 region has 13 residues. CDR3 DNA sequence: TGTGCCAGCAGCTTAACTTTCCAAGAGACCCAGTACTTC. Protein product: CASSLTFQETQYF. Drawing the rest from reference TRBV7-3 and TRBJ2-5, the complete variable domain is GAGVSQTPSNKVTEKGKYVELRCDPISGHTALYWYRQSLGQGPEFLIYFQGTGAADDSGLPNDRFFAVRPEGSVSTLKIQRTERGDSAVYLCASSLTFQETQYFGPGTRLLVL.

Only a few counts were recorded for this clone. The CDR3 nucleotides are TGTGCCAGCTCACCGCTCCGGGACAACAACTATGGCTACACCTTC. It is translated as CASSPLRDNNYGYTF. This chain links TRBV18 with TRBJ1-2, with a weak D call TRBD1 (6 bases). CDR3 length: 15 amino acids. Germline CDR1 and CDR2: KGHSH and LQKENI. V gave up 3 bases and J gave up 2 bases, with 13 bases separating them. Full variable domain (remainder filled in from reference TRBV18 and TRBJ1-2): NAGVMQNPRHLVRRRGQEARLRCSPMKGHSHVYWYRQLPEEGLKFMVYLQKENIIDESGMPKERFSAEFPKEGPSILRIQQVVRGDSAAYFCASSPLRDNNYGYTFGSGTRLTVV.

The V gene is TRBV9, the J gene TRBJ2-1; no clear D. CDR1 and CDR2 (germline): SGDLS, YYNGEE. This CDR3 spans 15 amino acids. Trimming left V 4 bases short and J 2 bases short, with 13 bases between. CDR3 DNA: TGTGCCAGCAGCCCTATGGCGGAAACCTACAATGAGCAGTTCTTC. It yields the protein CASSPMAETYNEQFF.

The rearrangement joins TRBV5-6 to TRBJ1-2, with D tentatively TRBD1 (6 bases). In germline, CDR1 is SGHDT, CDR2 YYEEEE. This CDR3 region has 12 residues. V was shortened by 5 bases and J by 7 bases, with 12 bases between the two germline ends. The CDR3 loop is CASSKDSPGYTF. The CDR3, as DNA: TGTGCCAGCAGTAAGGACAGTCCTGGCTACACCTTC.

V and J are TRBV2 and TRBJ1-2; D gene uncertain. CDR1 and CDR2 (germline): SNHLY, FYNNEI. Trimming removed 6 bases at V and 4 bases at J, with 12 bases between. CDR3 size: 13 residues. The CDR3 DNA sequence: TGTGCCAGCAGCGAGAGGGAGGGCTATGGCTACACCTTC. Residues: CASSEREGYGYTF.

This chain connects TRBV6-6 to TRBJ2-1; 7 nucleotides match TRBD2. Trimming removed 0 bases from V and 1 base from J; junction bases left unmatched: 0. The CDR3 loop spans 15 amino acids. Germline CDR1 MNHNY, CDR2 SVGAGI (reference sequence). Here the CDR3 DNA reads TGTGCCAGCAGTTACTCCGGGGGGTCCTACAATGAGCAGTTCTTC. Residues: CASSYSGGSYNEQFF.

The chain couples TRBV9 to TRBJ2-7; 7 bases agree with TRBD2. Losses at the gene ends were 7 bases for V and 2 bases for J; bases not matched to a gene: 6. The germline V gene has CDR1 SGDLS and CDR2 YYNGEE. This CDR3 is built from 13 residues. This CDR3 is CASSREGPYEQYF. CDR3 nucleotides: TGTGCCAGCTCGAGGGAGGGCCCCTACGAGCAGTACTTC.

V and J are TRBV5-1 and TRBJ2-3; 10 bases agree with TRBD2. Germline-derived CDR1 and CDR2 are SGHRS and YFSETQ. The trim removed 1 base at V and 0 bases at J, leaving 17 bases unmatched. CDR3 length: 21 amino acids. CDR3 nucleotides: TGCGCCAGCAGCTTGACCTCTAGCGGGAGTTCGGGGCGCTGGAGCACAGATACGCAGTATTTT. Residues: CASSLTSSGSSGRWSTDTQYF.

The V call is TRBV5-1, the J call TRBJ2-6; TRBD1 matches 7 bases. V lost 4 bases, J lost 9 bases, and 10 bases stayed unmatched. The CDR3 covers 15 residues. The germline gives CDR1 SGHRS, CDR2 YFSETQ. CDR3 nucleotide sequence: TGCGCCAGCAGCCCGTCTGGGACAGATGTCAACGTCCTGACTTTC. Protein sequence: CASSPSGTDVNVLTF.

A few counts support this clone. V is TRBV11-3 and J is TRBJ2-5; unclear D gene. CDR1 and CDR2 (germline): SGHNT, YENEEA. The CDR3 totals 12 residues. V dropped 3 bases and J dropped 7 bases, with 9 bases sitting between them. CDR3 protein: CASSLGWGTQYF. CDR3 DNA: TGTGCCAGCAGCTTGGGGTGGGGGACCCAGTACTTC.

This clone was seen a few times. The chain is built from TRBV9 and TRBJ2-3; tentatively, D is TRBD2 (6 bases). V was trimmed by 4 bases and J by 4 bases, leaving 10 bases between them. Germline CDR1 is SGDLS and CDR2 is YYNGEE. This CDR3 comprises 13 residues. The CDR3 DNA is TGTGCCAGCAGCAAGGACTACCCAGATACGCAGTATTTT. Translation: CASSKDYPDTQYF.

This chain links TRBV10-3 with TRBJ1-4; D call uncertain. Trimming removed 11 bases at V and 3 bases at J, with 22 bases between. The CDR3 loop spans 16 amino acids. Germline V CDR1 and CDR2: ENHRY, SYGVKD. The CDR3 region is CASTSHPAQANEKLFF. The CDR3, as DNA: TGTGCCTCGACCTCACATCCTGCCCAAGCTAATGAAAAACTGTTTTTT.

This rearrangement joins TRBV4-1 to TRBJ2-3; no clear D gene. CDR1 is MGHRA, CDR2 YSYEKL, per germline. The V gene lost 1 base and the J gene lost 4 bases, with 12 bases spanning the gap. CDR3 length: 15 amino acids. CDR3 residues: CASSQGLSQADTQYF. CDR3 nucleotides: TGCGCCAGCAGCCAAGGGTTATCCCAAGCAGATACGCAGTATTTT.

J is TRBJ2-3 and V is TRBV4-2, with 11 nucleotides matching TRBD2. V trimming: 5 bases; J trimming: 5 bases; junction bases outside the gene matches: 6. The CDR3 length is 15 residues. CDR1 and CDR2 (germline): LGHNA, YNFKEQ. The CDR3 spells CASSKGLADGDTQYF. The CDR3, as DNA: TGTGCCAGCAGCAAGGGACTAGCGGACGGAGATACGCAGTATTTT.